A single sample is the source of the 6 T cell receptor beta chains below, sequenced in a study of regulatory T cells in long-lasting Graves disease. The time point denotes: newly diagnosed GD, antithyroid drugs for less than 3 months. Following extraction of RNA from PBMCs, that RNA was used to make the TCR library. Researchers made TCR beta libraries by using iRepertoire HTBI primers and running Arm-PCR on CDR3 regions. One entry per CDR3 protein, called by TCRdb with MiXCR from the multiplex PCR reads. The sample has about 540,000 distinct CDR3 sequences; roughly 12% are singletons. The same sample was also studied in work on T cells in Graves' hyperthyroidism and ophthalmopathy.

The sample consisted of peripheral blood mononuclear cells (PBMCs), taken at new diagnosis, from a patient treated with antithyroid drugs. All receptors come from a man younger than 40 with Graves disease.

In its sample, this clonotype was seen many times. V usage is TRBV20-1 and J usage is TRBJ2-3; D remains unclear. This CDR3 contains 14 residues. Germline values: CDR1 DFQATT, CDR2 SNEGSKA (reference sequence). V was pared by 3 bases and J by 0 bases, with 10 bases between. CDR3 sequence: CSASPERSTDTQYF. CDR3 coding DNA: TGCAGTGCTAGCCCTGAAAGGAGCACAGATACGCAGTATTTT.

This clonotype has a count of ten or more. This chain links TRBV7-6 with TRBJ2-1; 11 bases match TRBD2. The CDR3 contains 13 residues. Germline CDR1 is SGHVS and CDR2 is FNYEAQ. Losses at the gene ends were 10 bases for V and 7 bases for J; bases not matched to a gene: 6. The CDR3 is CATEGLAVNEQFF. The CDR3 DNA follows: TGTGCCACCGAGGGACTAGCGGTAAATGAGCAGTTCTTC.

This clonotype occurred a few times. The V gene is TRBV6-1, the J gene TRBJ2-1; 13 bases agree with TRBD2. The ends lost 6 bases at V and 7 bases at J; junction bases unmatched: 9. The CDR3 is made up of 16 amino acids. Germline CDR1 and CDR2: MNHNS and SASEGT. The CDR3 region has the DNA TGTGCCAGCAGCCAAGTGGGGACTAGCGGGAATAATGAGCAGTTCTTC. Translating it yields CASSQVGTSGNNEQFF.

This clonotype was found many times. The gene calls are TRBV6-6 and TRBJ1-1; D is undetermined. Per germline, CDR1 MNHNY and CDR2 SVGAGI (reference sequence). The CDR3 is made up of 15 amino acids. V lost 0 bases to trimming and J lost 2 bases, with 10 bases between them. The CDR3 coding sequence is TGTGCCAGCAGTTACTCCGGCAGAGGCAACACTGAAGCTTTCTTT. Translation gives CASSYSGRGNTEAFF.

This clonotype appeared many times. The chain recombines TRBV6-2 or TRBV6-3 with TRBJ2-2; D is unclear. Trimming cost V 6 bases and J 4 bases, with 9 bases left between them. There are 13 residues in the CDR3. CDR1 and CDR2 (germline): MNHEY, SVGEGT. CDR3 sequence: CASSYQSTGELFF. The CDR3 DNA reads as TGTGCCAGCAGCTACCAAAGCACCGGGGAGCTGTTTTTT.

The CDR3 DNA follows: TGTGCCATCAGTGGGGGACAGCCTAATGAAAAACTGTTTTTT. This codes for CAISGGQPNEKLFF. This chain uses TRBV10-3 with TRBJ1-4; TRBD1 matches 7 bases. This CDR3 comprises 14 residues. Germline V gene sequence: CDR1 ENHRY, CDR2 SYGVKD. With V trimmed by 4 bases and J by 3 bases, 2 bases remained unmatched.